What follows are 29 T cell receptor beta chains derived from one specimen sequenced in a study of human T cells and chemical hapten exposure. The time point here: patch test 2, 6 weeks after DPC sensitization. Treatment here: therapeutic diphenylcyclopropenone sensitization with weekly scalp DPC. TCRdb ran MiXCR on the RACE reads and lists one entry per CDR3 protein. The sample has around 130,000 distinct CDR3 sequences; about an eighth are singletons. Sequenced here: whole blood, sampled in connection with sensitization to the hapten diphenylcyclopropenone (DPC). The source is a woman in her 50s with alopecia areata. Some clones in this sample may be carry-over from other donors' samples.

A few counts support this clonotype. The chain couples TRBV29-1 to TRBJ2-5; perhaps D is TRBD1 or TRBD2 (5 bases each). The germline gives CDR1 SQVTM, CDR2 ANQGSEA. V was cut by 2 bases and J by 5 bases, with 12 bases left in between. The CDR3 is 13 residues long. The CDR3 coding sequence is TGCAGCGTTGAATCAGGGCCGGGGGAGACCCAGTACTTC. It is translated as CSVESGPGETQYF.

In this sample, this clonotype turned up once. This sequence may be a read error, since a much larger clone differs from it by one base. This CDR3 fails to terminate in the conserved phenylalanine or tryptophan, so it likely reflects a read error. This chain joins TRBV14 and TRBJ1-1, with 8 bases matching TRBD1. V lost 4 bases, J lost 5 bases, and 6 bases stayed unmatched. The CDR3 is 14 amino acids. Germline CDR1 is SGHDN and CDR2 is FVKESK. CDR3 DNA sequence: TGTGCCAGCAGCCGCGGACAGGGTTCAACTGAAGCTTTCCTT. It translates to CASSRGQGSTEAFL.

This clonotype was seen a handful of times. This CDR3 reads CATSRAHRNTDTQYF. The CDR3 DNA follows: TGTGCCACCAGCAGAGCGCATCGGAACACAGATACGCAGTATTTT. The chain has TRBV15 and TRBJ2-3; D gene uncertain. CDR3 length: 15 amino acids. Trimming left V 1 base short and J 2 bases short, with 10 bases between. Germline V gene sequence: CDR1 LNHNV, CDR2 YYDKDF (reference sequence).

This chain links TRBV18 with TRBJ1-6, with D unclear. Germline values: CDR1 KGHSH, CDR2 LQKENI. V was trimmed by 3 bases and J by 10 bases, leaving 13 bases between them. This CDR3 is 14 amino acids long. The CDR3 bases are TGTGCCAGCTCACCGGGCAGCCTCGAATCACCCCTCCACTTT. It codes for CASSPGSLESPLHF.

This clonotype came up many times. This chain joins TRBV30 and TRBJ2-3; D remains ambiguous. The CDR3 is 11 amino acids. The V gene's germline CDR1 is GTSNPN and CDR2 SVGIG (reference sequence). The germline V and J ends were trimmed by 0 bases and 8 bases, with 6 bases remaining between them. The CDR3, as DNA: TGTGCCTGGAGTGTACTCGTTACGCAGTATTTT. Translated: CAWSVLVTQYF.

This clonotype came up a few times. The chain employs TRBV7-2 and TRBJ1-5; no clear D gene. Trimming removed 2 bases from V and 9 bases from J, with 11 bases in between. The CDR3 is 13 amino acids. Germline CDR1 SGHTA, CDR2 FQGNSA. CDR3 residues: CASSLKGSGPQHF. CDR3 coding DNA: TGTGCCAGCAGCTTAAAAGGATCCGGGCCCCAGCATTTT.

There are a few counts of this clonotype. V usage is TRBV5-4 and J usage is TRBJ2-7; TRBD2 aligns across 7 bases. Trimming at V came to 4 bases and at J to 4 bases, leaving 11 bases not matched to a gene. Germline lookup yields CDR1 SGHNT and CDR2 YYREEE (reference sequence). The CDR3 has 15 amino acids. CDR3 in amino acids: CASSLPVGEGYEQYF. The CDR3 DNA reads TGTGCCAGCAGCCTCCCGGTCGGGGAGGGTTACGAGCAGTACTTC.

This clonotype has a count of ten or more. The chain is built from TRBV6-5 and TRBJ2-7; 8 bases match TRBD2. The germline CDR1 and CDR2 sequences are MNHEY and SVGAGI. The CDR3 contains 15 residues. Germline trimming cut 6 bases from V and 4 bases from J; bases unmatched to any gene: 11. The CDR3 here is CASSRDFSGGYEQYF. DNA of the CDR3: TGTGCCAGCAGCCGAGATTTTTCGGGGGGGTACGAGCAGTACTTC.

This clonotype showed up many times. The chain recombines TRBV29-1 with TRBJ1-4, with 10 bases aligning to TRBD1. Per the germline V gene, CDR1 is SQVTM and CDR2 is ANQGSEA. CDR3 length: 13 residues. V was clipped by 6 bases and J by 8 bases; unmatched bases: 6. CDR3 loop: CSVRQGAGEKLFF. DNA of the CDR3: TGCAGCGTCCGACAGGGGGCCGGGGAAAAACTGTTTTTT. Full variable domain (outside the CDR3, taken from reference TRBV29-1 and TRBJ1-4): SAVISQKPSRDICQRGTSLTIQCQVDSQVTMMFWYRQQPGQSLTLIATANQGSEATYESGFVIDKFPISRPNLTFSTLTVSNMSPEDSSIYLCSVRQGAGEKLFFGSGTQLSVL.

Written as DNA, the CDR3 is TGTGCCAGCAGTTTTCGACTAGCGGGGGACACCGGGGAGCTGTTTTTT. This codes for CASSFRLAGDTGELFF. V usage is TRBV27 and J usage is TRBJ2-2, with TRBD2 identical over 12 bases. CDR3 length equals 16 residues. V lost 3 bases to trimming and J lost 3 bases; unmatched junction nucleotides: 2. The germline V gene encodes CDR1 MNHEY and CDR2 SMNVEV (reference sequence).

This clonotype has only a few counts. The chain couples TRBV5-6 to TRBJ2-1; 10 nucleotides agree with TRBD2. Germline-derived CDR1 and CDR2 are SGHDT and YYEEEE. The CDR3 is 16 amino acids. V was pared by 0 bases and J by 7 bases, with 7 bases of the junction left unmatched. The CDR3 DNA is TGTGCCAGCAGCTTGGGGGCTAGCGGGAGACTGAATGAGCAGTTCTTC. Encoded protein: CASSLGASGRLNEQFF.

This clonotype was counted a few times. The CDR3: CASSSLGTANYGYTF. The CDR3 coding sequence is TGTGCCAGCAGTTCCCTAGGGACAGCTAACTATGGCTACACCTTC. This chain connects TRBV27 to TRBJ1-2, with 7 bases lining up with TRBD1. The length of the CDR3 is 15 residues. Germline V gene data show CDR1 as MNHEY and CDR2 as SMNVEV (reference sequence). J was trimmed by 0 bases and V by 4 bases; bases with no gene match: 5.

The chain employs TRBV5-1 and TRBJ1-2; no clear D. With 6 bases removed from V and 2 bases from J, the gap between germline ends came to 11 bases. Per the germline V gene, CDR1 is SGHRS and CDR2 is YFSETQ. The CDR3 runs 13 residues. The CDR3 reads CASTRDQNYGYTF. DNA of the CDR3: TGCGCCAGCACCCGTGACCAAAACTATGGCTACACCTTC.

The J gene is TRBJ2-5, the V gene TRBV19, with 10 nucleotides matching TRBD1. Germline V CDR1 and CDR2: LNHDA, SQIVND (reference sequence). The CDR3 runs to 16 residues. V trimming: 4 bases; J trimming: 5 bases; junction bases outside the gene matches: 10. CDR3 in DNA: TGTGCCAGTAGTACCCATCCGGGACAGGGGTTGGAGACCCAGTACTTC. It encodes CASSTHPGQGLETQYF.

This clonotype has just a few counts. The genes are TRBV23-1 and TRBJ2-2, with D unclear. TRBV23-1 falls under the ORF class, with uncertain function. CDR3 size: 16 residues. Trimming pared 4 bases from V and 9 bases from J, leaving 21 bases between. This chain's CDR3 is CASSLVMTEGSRELFF. The CDR3 DNA sequence: TGCGCCAGCAGTCTGGTGATGACCGAAGGTAGCCGGGAGCTGTTTTTT.

The rearrangement uses TRBV5-5 and TRBJ2-7; the match to TRBD1 covers 9 bases. The CDR3 sequence is 15 residues long. The germline V gene encodes CDR1 SGHKS and CDR2 YYEKEE (reference sequence). V dropped 2 bases and J dropped 2; count of bases not matched to a gene: 5. DNA for the CDR3: TGTGCCAGCAGCTTCCCAGACAGGGGGGCCTACGAGCAGTACTTC. It encodes CASSFPDRGAYEQYF.

The chain combines TRBV10-3 with TRBJ2-6; D uncertain. V was cut by 2 bases and J by 1 base, with 9 bases left in between. The germline CDR1 and CDR2 sequences are ENHRY and SYGVKD. This CDR3 is built from 16 residues. CDR3 protein: CAISEGVLSGANVLTF. The CDR3 DNA follows: TGTGCCATCAGTGAGGGCGTCTTATCTGGGGCCAACGTCCTGACTTTC.

This clonotype occurred many times. This rearrangement joins TRBV18 to TRBJ1-2, with no clear D. CDR1 and CDR2 (germline): KGHSH, LQKENI. Trimming cost V 4 bases and J 7 bases, with 19 bases left between them. This CDR3 spans 15 amino acids. Here the CDR3 reads CASSRQEARLGGYTF. As DNA, the CDR3 is TGTGCCAGCTCACGCCAGGAGGCTCGGTTGGGTGGCTACACCTTC.

There are many counts of this clonotype. The chain uses TRBV5-1 and TRBJ2-3; no reliable D call. Between the trimmed V and J ends, which lost 3 bases and 5 bases, there was a span of 10 bases. Germline loops: CDR1 SGHRS, CDR2 YFSETQ. The CDR3 contains 13 residues. The CDR3 nucleotides read TGCGCCAGCAGCTCGACCTGGGGAGATACGCAGTATTTT. Translation: CASSSTWGDTQYF.

This clonotype showed up just a few times. CDR3: CASSSADSNGYTF. The CDR3 DNA reads as TGTGCCAGCAGTTCGGCCGACAGCAATGGCTACACCTTC. The chain has TRBV7-3 and TRBJ1-2, with TRBD1 as a possible D gene (5 bases). This CDR3 spans 13 amino acids. Trimming pared 6 bases from V and 6 bases from J, leaving 14 bases between. Germline V CDR1 and CDR2: SGHTA, FQGTGA.

This sequence joins TRBV10-2 and TRBJ1-1; D remains unclear. Germline CDR1 and CDR2: WSHSY and SAAADI. The CDR3 covers 13 residues. V lost 6 bases and J 0 bases, leaving 8 bases between the germline ends. The CDR3 sequence: CASSHTVNTEAFF. CDR3 coding DNA: TGCGCCAGCAGCCATACGGTGAACACTGAAGCTTTCTTT.

This sequence joins TRBV7-2 and TRBJ2-3; 7 positions match TRBD1. The germline V gene encodes CDR1 SGHTA and CDR2 FQGNSA. V gave up 2 bases and J gave up 5 bases; unmatched junction bases: 7. The CDR3 consists of 15 residues. The CDR3 loop reads CASSLLGAGGDTQYF. The CDR3, as DNA: TGTGCCAGCAGCTTATTGGGGGCAGGGGGAGATACGCAGTATTTT. Complete variable domain (other parts from reference TRBV7-2 and TRBJ2-3): GAGVSQSPSNKVTEKGKDVELRCDPISGHTALYWYRQSLGQGLEFLIYFQGNSAPDKSGLPSDRFSAERTGGSVSTLTIQRTQQEDSAVYLCASSLLGAGGDTQYFGPGTRLTVL.

The V gene is TRBV7-9, the J gene TRBJ2-1; D might be TRBD2 (6 bases). Germline-derived CDR1 and CDR2 are SEHNR and FQNEAQ (reference sequence). Trimming took 1 base from V and 8 from J, leaving 15 bases between them. This CDR3 has 15 residues. For the CDR3, the DNA is TGTGCCAGCAGCTTAGGGGGGGTGGATTCCGATGAGCAGTTCTTC. Translation: CASSLGGVDSDEQFF. Together with reference TRBV7-9 and TRBJ2-1, the CDR3 gives the full variable domain: DTGVSQNPRHKITKRGQNVTFRCDPISEHNRLYWYRQTLGQGPEFLTYFQNEAQLEKSRLLSDRFSAERPKGSFSTLEIQRTEQGDSAMYLCASSLGGVDSDEQFFGPGTRLTVL.

This clonotype occurred many times. The chain recombines TRBV29-1 with TRBJ1-4; 7 nucleotides align to TRBD1. The germline V gene encodes CDR1 SQVTM and CDR2 ANQGSEA. The CDR3 loop spans 14 amino acids. Trimming cost V 4 bases and J 6 bases; bases outside gene matches: 8. CDR3 sequence reads: CSVARTGLYEKLFF. In DNA form, the CDR3 reads TGCAGCGTTGCCCGGACAGGCCTTTATGAAAAACTGTTTTTT.

The chain links TRBV7-9 to TRBJ2-1; 10 positions match TRBD2. The ends lost 2 bases at V and 7 bases at J; junction bases unmatched: 17. The CDR3 is made up of 19 amino acids. Looked up from germline, CDR1 is SEHNR and CDR2 is FQNEAQ (reference sequence). CDR3 residues: CASSLTPAGGPGMLNEQFF. CDR3 in DNA: TGTGCCAGCAGCTTAACGCCAGCGGGAGGGCCAGGGATGTTAAATGAGCAGTTCTTC.

This clonotype occurred a few times. This chain uses TRBV29-1 with TRBJ1-1; 8 positions agree with TRBD1. The ends lost 7 bases at V and 6 bases at J; junction bases unmatched: 4. The CDR3 has 11 amino acids. Germline V lookup: CDR1 SQVTM, CDR2 ANQGSEA. The CDR3, as DNA: TGCAGCGGAAGGACAGGGCCTGAAGCTTTCTTT. Translation gives CSGRTGPEAFF.

This clonotype was seen only a few times. The V call is TRBV7-6, the J call TRBJ2-7; TRBD1 agrees at 9 bases. V was pared by 5 bases and J by 4 bases, with 6 bases of the junction left unmatched. Germline-derived CDR1 and CDR2 are SGHVS and FNYEAQ. The CDR3 runs 14 residues. CDR3 protein: CASSRGTGRYEQYF. CDR3 nucleotides: TGTGCCAGCAGCCGAGGGACAGGGAGGTACGAGCAGTACTTC.

This clonotype has a handful of counts. J is TRBJ2-3 and V is TRBV19, with 7 bases matching TRBD2. The V gene's germline CDR1 is LNHDA and CDR2 SQIVND (reference sequence). CDR3 length: 15 amino acids. The V gene end was trimmed by 5 bases and the J gene end by 4 bases; junction bases not matched to a gene: 9. The CDR3 DNA is TGTGCCAGTAGTCCGCCAACGGGAGGAGCAGATACGCAGTATTTT. Amino acids: CASSPPTGGADTQYF.

This clonotype occurred a few times. The chain carries TRBV7-2 and TRBJ2-5; D is unclear. CDR1 and CDR2 from the germline V gene are SGHTA and FQGNSA. V gave up 0 bases and J gave up 1 base, with 6 bases separating them. There are 14 residues in the CDR3. The CDR3 DNA sequence: TGTGCCAGCAGCTTAGCAGGGTTCCAAGAGACCCAGTACTTC. It translates to CASSLAGFQETQYF.